A single T cell receptor (beta chain) is shown here with its context. Its matching antigen is unknown. The sample originates from a study of CD4 T cells in relation to SARS-CoV-2 and coronaviruses. The CDR3 has 15 residues. Germline V lookup: CDR1 KGHDR, CDR2 SFDVKD. V lost 5 bases and J 0 bases, leaving 9 bases between the germline ends. TCRdb's table, derived via immunoSEQ multiplex PCR, lists solely in-frame clones and lacks some. Among just under 20,000 clones, 80% to 85% were seen once, and the ten largest hold roughly 10%. The unexposed donors gave CD4+ T cells in about 2010-2019, prior to COVID-19. After about 10 days of culture, CD4+ T cells were isolated.

The V and J genes are TRBV24-1 and TRBJ1-4; tentative D call: TRBD1 (5 bases). The source is a human donor in good health. The sequencing sample was made of CD4+ T cells from PBMCs, cultured in vitro. The CDR3 reads CATSGSTATNEKLFF. CDR3 DNA: TGTGCCACCAGTGGGTCGACAGCAACTAATGAAAAACTGTTTTTT.